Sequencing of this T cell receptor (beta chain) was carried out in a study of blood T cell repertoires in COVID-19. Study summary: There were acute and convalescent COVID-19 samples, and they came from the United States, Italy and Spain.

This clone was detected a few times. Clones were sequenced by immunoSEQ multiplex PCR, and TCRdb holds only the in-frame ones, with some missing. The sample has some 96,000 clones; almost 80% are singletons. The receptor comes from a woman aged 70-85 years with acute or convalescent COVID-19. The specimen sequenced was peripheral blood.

The CDR3 DNA reads as TGTGCCAGCAGTGAAGACTTCGGTGGCTACACCTTC. It is translated as CASSEDFGGYTF. V is TRBV6-1 and J is TRBJ1-2; unclear D gene. V lost 1 base, J lost 7 bases, and 7 bases lay in between. CDR3 length: 12 amino acids. CDR1 and CDR2 from the germline V gene are MNHNS and SASEGT.